This T cell receptor beta chain was identified during a study of T cells after yellow fever vaccination. V shed 5 bases, J shed 4 bases, and the junction held 8 bases outside the gene matches. Per the germline V gene, CDR1 is SGHTA and CDR2 is FQGNSA. This CDR3 comprises 15 residues. This clonotype was found a few times. MiXCR, applied by TCRdb to the 5' RACE reads, yields one record per CDR3 protein. The sample records 250,000 or so distinct CDR3 sequences, 6.9% being singletons. The chain carries TRBV7-2 and TRBJ2-7, with TRBD2 matching 10 bases. The source is a man in his thirties or forties who received the YFV17D yellow fever vaccine. Specimen: CD4+ T cells sorted from PBMCs, collected 15 days after the yellow fever booster vaccination. The CDR3 loop is CASSTQAGGRYEQYF. The CDR3, as DNA: TGTGCCAGCAGCACACAAGCGGGAGGGAGGTACGAGCAGTACTTC.